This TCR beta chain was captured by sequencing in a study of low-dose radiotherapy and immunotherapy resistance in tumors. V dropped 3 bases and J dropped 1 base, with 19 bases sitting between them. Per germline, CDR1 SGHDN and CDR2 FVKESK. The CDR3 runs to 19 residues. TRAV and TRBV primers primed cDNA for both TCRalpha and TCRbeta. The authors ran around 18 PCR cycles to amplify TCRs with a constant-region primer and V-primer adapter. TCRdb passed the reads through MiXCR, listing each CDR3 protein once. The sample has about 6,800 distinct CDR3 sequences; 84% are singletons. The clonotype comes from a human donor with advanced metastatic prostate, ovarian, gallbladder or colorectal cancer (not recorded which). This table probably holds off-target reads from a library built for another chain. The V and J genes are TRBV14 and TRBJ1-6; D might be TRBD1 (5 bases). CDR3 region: CASSHTRWGFRSYNSPLHF. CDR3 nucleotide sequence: TGTGCCAGCAGCCACACGCGGTGGGGGTTCAGGTCCTATAATTCACCCCTCCACTTT.